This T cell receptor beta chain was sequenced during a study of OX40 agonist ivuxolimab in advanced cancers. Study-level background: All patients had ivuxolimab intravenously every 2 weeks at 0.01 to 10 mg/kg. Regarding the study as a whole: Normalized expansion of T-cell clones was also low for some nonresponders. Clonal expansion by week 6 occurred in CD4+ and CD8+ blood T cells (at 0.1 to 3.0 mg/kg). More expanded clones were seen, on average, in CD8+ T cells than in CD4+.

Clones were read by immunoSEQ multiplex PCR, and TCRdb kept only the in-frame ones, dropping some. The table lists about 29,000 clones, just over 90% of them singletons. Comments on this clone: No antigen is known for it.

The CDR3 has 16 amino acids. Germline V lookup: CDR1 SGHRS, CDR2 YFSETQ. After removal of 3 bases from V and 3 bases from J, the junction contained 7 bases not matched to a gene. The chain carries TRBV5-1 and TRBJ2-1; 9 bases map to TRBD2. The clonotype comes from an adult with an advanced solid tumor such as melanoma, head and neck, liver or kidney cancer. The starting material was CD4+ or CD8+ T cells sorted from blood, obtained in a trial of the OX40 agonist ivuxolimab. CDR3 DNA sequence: TGCGCCAGCAGCTCGAATAGCGGGAGAATCTACAATGAGCAGTTCTTC. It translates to CASSSNSGRIYNEQFF. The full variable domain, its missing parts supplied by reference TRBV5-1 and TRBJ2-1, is KAGVTQTPRYLIKTRGQQVTLSCSPISGHRSVSWYQQTPGQGLQFLFEYFSETQRNKGNFPGRFSGRQFSNSRSEMNVSTLELGDSALYLCASSSNSGRIYNEQFFGPGTRLTVL.